The 31 T cell receptor beta chains reported below all come from one sample, sequenced in a study of blood T cell repertoires in COVID-19. Repertoires were generated with immunoSEQ multiplex PCR, while TCRdb's copy carries only in-frame clones and drops some. The sample records about 220,000 clones, roughly 90% being singletons. The sequenced sample consisted of PBMCs or T cells enriched from blood (not recorded which). These receptors were obtained from a woman aged 40-49 years with acute COVID-19.

This clone was picked up a small number of times. This chain links TRBV5-6 with TRBJ2-1; 7 nucleotides match TRBD1. The CDR3 is made up of 13 amino acids. The germline gives CDR1 SGHDT, CDR2 YYEEEE. V dropped 7 bases and J dropped 5; count of bases not matched to a gene: 6. CDR3 bases: TGTGCCAGCTCAGGACAGGTAAACAATGAGCAGTTCTTC. Amino acids: CASSGQVNNEQFF.

The genes are TRBV29-1 and TRBJ1-2; 9 bases fit TRBD1. The CDR3 covers 12 residues. The V gene end was trimmed by 6 bases and the J gene end by 4 bases; junction bases not matched to a gene: 3. Germline CDR1 reads SQVTM; CDR2 reads ANQGSEA. The CDR3 sequence: CSVRDRAYGYTF. The CDR3 DNA follows: TGCAGCGTACGGGACAGGGCCTATGGCTACACCTTC.

This clone was observed a few times. The gene calls are TRBV7-2 and TRBJ1-3; TRBD1 is a possible D gene (6 bases). Per the germline V gene, CDR1 is SGHTA and CDR2 is FQGNSA. Trimming took off 11 bases at V and 2 bases at J, with 13 bases between the two ends. This CDR3 has 13 amino acids. Written as DNA, the CDR3 is TGTGCCGGATCAACAGGGCCTGGAAACACCATATATTTT. Protein product: CAGSTGPGNTIYF. The entire variable domain, with the rest obtained from reference TRBV7-2 and TRBJ1-3, is as follows: GAGVSQSPSNKVTEKGKDVELRCDPISGHTALYWYRQSLGQGLEFLIYFQGNSAPDKSGLPSDRFSAERTGGSVSTLTIQRTQQEDSAVYLCAGSTGPGNTIYFGEGSWLTVV.

This clone was detected only once. The chain is built from TRBV27 and TRBJ2-1; 13 bases are shared with TRBD2. V lost 6 bases and J lost 3; bases outside the gene matches: 2. Germline-derived CDR1 and CDR2 are MNHEY and SMNVEV (reference sequence). This CDR3 contains 15 residues. CDR3: CASRTSGGFYNEQFF. CDR3 coding DNA: TGTGCCAGCAGGACTAGCGGGGGGTTCTACAATGAGCAGTTCTTC.

This chain connects TRBV19 to TRBJ1-1; D gene uncertain. This CDR3 region has 13 residues. Germline values: CDR1 LNHDA, CDR2 SQIVND (reference sequence). V lost 6 bases and J lost 3, with 11 bases in between. In nucleotides, the CDR3 is TGTGCCAGTAGCCACCTCCGGGACACTGAAGCTTTCTTT. This codes for CASSHLRDTEAFF.

This chain uses TRBV9 with TRBJ2-2, with D possibly TRBD1 on 8 matching bases. Germline V gene lookup returns CDR1 SGDLS and CDR2 YYNGEE. This CDR3 region has 16 residues. Trimming took off 6 bases at V and 4 bases at J, with 19 bases between the two ends. Written as DNA, the CDR3 is TGTGCCAGCACACTAACAGGGGGGGTAGGCACCGGGGAGCTGTTTTTT. Translated: CASTLTGGVGTGELFF.

This clone appeared a single time. The chain employs TRBV20-1 and TRBJ2-1; tentative D call: TRBD2 (6 bases). CDR3 length equals 14 residues. Germline V gene lookup returns CDR1 DFQATT and CDR2 SNEGSKA (reference sequence). V shed 3 bases and J shed 5 bases, with 14 bases lying between them. The CDR3 protein is CSASLSRGNNEQFF. The CDR3 region has the DNA TGCAGTGCTAGTCTCTCTCGGGGGAACAATGAGCAGTTCTTC.

This clone was recorded only once. This chain joins TRBV7-9 and TRBJ1-6, with 9 bases that match TRBD1. With V trimmed by 4 bases and J by 7 bases, 2 bases remained unmatched. The CDR3 extends over 14 amino acids. Per the germline V gene, CDR1 is SEHNR and CDR2 is FQNEAQ (reference sequence). The CDR3: CASSSGQGNSPLHF. CDR3 DNA sequence: TGTGCCAGCAGCTCGGGACAGGGAAATTCACCCCTCCACTTT.

The chain combines TRBV7-2 with TRBJ1-1; D unclear. V lost 1 base, J lost 13 bases, and 13 bases lay in between. The CDR3 covers 12 residues. Looked up from germline, CDR1 is SGHTA and CDR2 is FQGNSA. Written as DNA, the CDR3 is TGTGCCAGCAGCTTAGGCCCGACAAAGGTTTTCTTT. Residues: CASSLGPTKVFF.

At least ten counts were recorded for this clone. The chain recombines TRBV10-3 with TRBJ2-1; TRBD1 is a possible D gene (6 bases). The germline V gene has CDR1 ENHRY and CDR2 SYGVKD. The CDR3 has 17 amino acids. The V and J ends lost 0 bases and 5 bases respectively, with 17 bases between them. The CDR3 is CAISESLGTGWDNEQFF. CDR3 bases: TGTGCCATCAGTGAGTCGTTAGGAACAGGGTGGGACAATGAGCAGTTCTTC.

The rearrangement uses TRBV28 and TRBJ1-3, with D uncertain. V lost 5 bases and J lost 0, with 8 bases in between. The CDR3 spans 14 residues. Germline CDR1 and CDR2: MDHEN and SYDVKM. The CDR3 here is CASSLDLSGNTIYF. The CDR3 DNA follows: TGTGCCAGCAGTCTAGACCTCTCTGGAAACACCATATATTTT.

The chain combines TRBV25-1 with TRBJ1-4, with TRBD1 matching over 10 bases. J gave up 8 bases and V 4 bases, and 1 base lay outside the gene matches. The germline gives CDR1 MGHDK, CDR2 SYGVNS. The CDR3 length is 13 residues. The CDR3 loop is CASSGQGAEKLFF. The CDR3 DNA sequence: TGTGCCAGCAGTGGACAGGGGGCGGAAAAACTGTTTTTT.

The V gene is TRBV14, the J gene TRBJ1-6; a weak D match, TRBD1 (5 bases). The CDR3 covers 14 residues. Germline-derived CDR1 and CDR2 are SGHDN and FVKESK. Trimming cost V 6 bases and J 9 bases, with 15 bases left between them. The CDR3 spells CASRLSGYRSPLHF. The DNA of the CDR3 is TGTGCCAGCAGGTTGTCAGGGTATCGTTCACCCCTCCACTTT.

CDR3 in DNA: TGTGCCAGCTCACCCGACAGGGGGAATAGGTGGGAGCAGTACGTC. Amino acid sequence: CASSPDRGNRWEQYV. The V call is TRBV18, the J call TRBJ2-7; the match to TRBD1 covers 9 bases. V lost 3 bases and J lost 7; bases outside the gene matches: 10. The CDR3 consists of 15 residues. Germline V gene data show CDR1 as KGHSH and CDR2 as LQKENI.

This chain uses TRBV5-1 with TRBJ2-3, with D possibly being TRBD1 (6 bases). Germline CDR1 is SGHRS and CDR2 is YFSETQ. There are 16 residues in the CDR3. Trimming pared 1 base from V and 5 bases from J, leaving 17 bases between. CDR3 in DNA: TGCGCCAGCAGCTTGAATATCAGGGGTCAAAGAGATACGCAGTATTTT. This translates into CASSLNIRGQRDTQYF.

The gene calls are TRBV5-4 and TRBJ1-1, with 7 nucleotides matching TRBD1. Germline V gives CDR1 SGHNT, CDR2 YYREEE (reference sequence). This CDR3 comprises 14 residues. J lost 0 bases, V lost 3 bases, and 2 bases had no gene match. Here the CDR3 reads CASSYTGVNTEAFF. The CDR3 coding sequence is TGTGCCAGCAGCTATACAGGGGTGAACACTGAAGCTTTCTTT.

V and J are TRBV19 and TRBJ1-5, with a tentative D call TRBD1 (5 bases). The germline V and J ends were trimmed by 9 bases and 2 bases, with 23 bases remaining between them. Germline V gives CDR1 LNHDA, CDR2 SQIVND (reference sequence). The CDR3 loop spans 17 amino acids. The CDR3 sequence: CASAPNSGGLGNQPQHF. The CDR3 bases are TGTGCCAGCGCACCAAATTCTGGGGGGTTGGGCAATCAGCCCCAGCATTTT. Looking up the rest from reference TRBV19 and TRBJ1-5 gives the full variable domain: DGGITQSPKYLFRKEGQNVTLSCEQNLNHDAMYWYRQDPGQGLRLIYYSQIVNDFQKGDIAEGYSVSREKKESFPLTVTSAQKNPTAFYLCASAPNSGGLGNQPQHFGDGTRLSIL.

The chain joins TRBV21-1 to TRBJ2-2; TRBD1 reflects the table's D call only, with no check against the DNA. TRBV21-1 is described as a pseudogene. The CDR3 is 21 residues long. In nucleotides, the CDR3 is TGTGCCAGCAGCGATCTCTCAAGGTCAGGGAAAAGGGTCGAGTTCGCCGGGGAGCTGTTTTTT. It specifies CASSDLSRSGKRVEFAGELFF.

For this clone: One end of the junction varies from germline; a read error may be responsible. This rearrangement joins TRBV15 to TRBJ1-2; 9 bases are a match to TRBD1. The CDR3 is 13 residues long. CDR1 is LNHNV and CDR2 is YYDKDF in the germline V gene (reference sequence). CDR3 DNA sequence: TGTGCCACCAGCCGAGACAGGGGGGAGAAGCGCACCTTC. It encodes CATSRDRGEKRTF.

The chain employs TRBV2 and TRBJ2-7; 7 positions agree with TRBD2. The CDR3 runs 16 residues. With 5 bases clipped from V and 6 bases from J, the junction kept 16 bases outside the gene matches. Germline CDR1 is SNHLY and CDR2 is FYNNEI. CDR3 sequence (DNA): TGTGCCAGCAGTCTTCATTGGACGGGGGGTACTAGCGAGCAGTACTTC. It yields the protein CASSLHWTGGTSEQYF.

The chain recombines TRBV2 with TRBJ1-3; 8 nucleotides line up with TRBD1. The CDR3 runs to 15 residues. With 5 bases clipped from V and 0 bases from J, the junction kept 3 bases outside the gene matches. The germline V gene encodes CDR1 SNHLY and CDR2 FYNNEI. The CDR3 is CASSPTGASGNTIYF. CDR3 bases: TGTGCCAGCAGTCCGACAGGGGCCTCTGGAAACACCATATATTTT.

This clone has only one observation. V gene TRBV5-6 combines with J gene TRBJ2-7, with 9 bases fitting TRBD1. The V segment lost 3 bases and the J segment 5 bases; nucleotides outside the gene matches: 3. CDR1 and CDR2 (germline): SGHDT, YYEEEE. The CDR3 has 13 residues. CDR3 sequence (DNA): TGTGCCAGCAGCTATGGGACAGGGAACGAGCAGTACGTC. This encodes CASSYGTGNEQYV.

V usage is TRBV10-3 and J usage is TRBJ2-1, with a possible D match to TRBD2 (6 bases). The CDR3 length is 16 residues. In germline, CDR1 is ENHRY, CDR2 SYGVKD. The V and J ends lost 2 bases and 1 base respectively, with 12 bases between them. The CDR3 DNA follows: TGTGCCATCAGTGAGCGAGTGGCGGGGTCCTACAATGAGCAGTTCTTC. This sequence encodes CAISERVAGSYNEQFF.

This chain uses TRBV7-9 with TRBJ1-6; 7 bases match TRBD1. V trimming: 4 bases; J trimming: 0 bases; junction bases outside the gene matches: 6. Germline V gives CDR1 SEHNR, CDR2 FQNEAQ (reference sequence). The CDR3 consists of 17 residues. The CDR3 DNA sequence: TGTGCCAGCAGCTCCCCGGGACAGAGCTCCTATAATTCACCCCTCCACTTT. Protein: CASSSPGQSSYNSPLHF.

This chain joins TRBV19 and TRBJ1-1, with D perhaps matching TRBD1 (6 bases). This CDR3 comprises 17 residues. Germline-derived CDR1 and CDR2 are LNHDA and SQIVND (reference sequence). Trimming took 1 base from V and 4 from J, leaving 19 bases between them. The CDR3 is CASSIARGAGAITEAFF. The CDR3 region has the DNA TGTGCCAGTAGTATAGCCCGGGGTGCGGGGGCCATCACTGAAGCTTTCTTT.

J is TRBJ2-5 and V is TRBV27; no firm D call. CDR3 length: 11 residues. The germline gives CDR1 MNHEY, CDR2 SMNVEV (reference sequence). V was shortened by 5 bases and J by 5 bases, with 6 bases between the two germline ends. CDR3 in DNA: TGTGCCAGCAGTACCCAGGAGACCCAGTACTTC. Translation gives CASSTQETQYF.

This clone was detected only once. This chain connects TRBV5-1 to TRBJ1-1; 8 bases map to TRBD1. Trimming cost V 0 bases and J 5 bases; bases outside gene matches: 15. The CDR3 consists of 18 residues. From germline, CDR1 is SGHRS and CDR2 YFSETQ. CDR3 residues: CASSLAPGGAMTRTEAFF. The CDR3, as DNA: TGCGCCAGCAGCTTGGCCCCAGGGGGCGCAATGACTCGGACTGAAGCTTTCTTT.

V and J are TRBV5-4 and TRBJ1-6, with D possibly being TRBD1 (6 bases). The germline V and J ends were trimmed by 0 bases and 7 bases, with 11 bases remaining between them. The germline CDR1 and CDR2 sequences are SGHNT and YYREEE (reference sequence). The CDR3 is 15 amino acids. The CDR3 reads CASSLVPQGNSPLHF. The CDR3 bases are TGTGCCAGCAGCTTGGTCCCGCAGGGGAATTCACCCCTCCACTTT.

The V and J genes are TRBV9 and TRBJ1-1; D remains ambiguous. V shed 0 bases and J shed 6 bases, with 15 bases lying between them. The CDR3 contains 15 residues. The V gene's germline CDR1 is SGDLS and CDR2 YYNGEE. In nucleotides, the CDR3 is TGTGCCAGCAGCGTAGGTCCGGGGAAGAGCGCTGAAGCTTTCTTT. As protein: CASSVGPGKSAEAFF.

This chain links TRBV5-1 with TRBJ2-2, with 9 positions matching TRBD1. Germline CDR1 SGHRS, CDR2 YFSETQ. The CDR3 extends over 16 amino acids. Trimming removed 4 bases from V and 0 bases from J; junction bases left unmatched: 4. The DNA of the CDR3 is TGCGCCAGCAGCGCACAGGGGGCGTCGAACACCGGGGAGCTGTTTTTT. As protein: CASSAQGASNTGELFF.

Points on this clone: At the DNA level, this CDR3 is encoded by other sequences in the same sample as well. The chain has TRBV4-1 and TRBJ2-5; 7 positions match TRBD2. CDR1 is MGHRA and CDR2 is YSYEKL in the germline V gene. Trimming removed 4 bases from V and 5 bases from J; junction bases left unmatched: 4. The CDR3 totals 13 residues. This CDR3 is CASSRGGLETQYF. DNA for the CDR3: TGCGCCAGCAGCCGGGGGGGACTTGAGACCCAGTACTTC.